The clone carrying this TCR beta chain was seen many times. The antigen remains unidentified. This sample was taken from a study of identical twins. Each CDR3 protein is one row after TCRdb ran MiXCR on the 5' RACE reads. The sample has about 100,000 distinct CDR3 sequences; less than 6.5% are singletons. Study findings and constraints: Invariant MAIT and iNKT cells may have partly biased zero-insertion analyses.

Germline V gene lookup returns CDR1 SGHRS and CDR2 YFSETQ. V lost 4 bases and J lost 2; bases outside the gene matches: 4. The CDR3 loop spans 14 amino acids. The V gene is TRBV5-1, the J gene TRBJ2-3, with 7 bases that match TRBD1. Sequenced input: memory T cells sorted from blood. The receptor was derived from a woman aged 50 to 60 in good health. The CDR3 DNA reads as TGCGCCAGCAGCACGGGACAGTTCACAGATACGCAGTATTTT. It codes for CASSTGQFTDTQYF.